The clone carrying this TCR beta chain was observed a few times. Its antigen remains unidentified. The data belong to a study of early T cells in non-severe SARS-CoV-2 infection. As for the study in general: Chains were not paired, and sequencing was done on bulk RNA from unsorted whole blood. Study results and caveats: VDJdb matches were skewed toward anti-spike CD8 T cell responses.

The length of the CDR3 is 14 residues. With 6 bases removed from V and 3 bases from J, the gap between germline ends came to 14 bases. The germline CDR1 and CDR2 sequences are MNHEY and SVGAGI. Individual cDNA molecules each received unique molecular identifiers attached to them. TCRdb reprocessed the 5' RACE reads with MiXCR, giving one entry per CDR3 protein. This table has 30,000 to 35,000 distinct CDR3 sequences, over 6.5% appearing once. The rearrangement uses TRBV6-5 and TRBJ1-1, with D possibly matching TRBD1 (6 bases). This sequence was found in an adult who was a healthcare worker with PCR-confirmed SARS-CoV-2 infection or an uninfected control (not recorded which). The sequenced sample consisted of whole blood. The DNA for the CDR3 is TGTGCCAGCAGCCGCGGTGAGGGGGACACTGAAGCTTTCTTT. Protein sequence: CASSRGEGDTEAFF.